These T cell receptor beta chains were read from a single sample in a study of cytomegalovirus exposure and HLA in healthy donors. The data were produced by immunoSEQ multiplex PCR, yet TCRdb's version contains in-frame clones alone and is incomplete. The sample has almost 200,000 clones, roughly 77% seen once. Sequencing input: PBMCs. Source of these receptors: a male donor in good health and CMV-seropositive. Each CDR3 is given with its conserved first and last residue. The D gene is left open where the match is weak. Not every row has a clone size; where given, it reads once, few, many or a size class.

CDR3 protein: CASSPDSREETQYF; CDR3 DNA: TGTGCCAGCTCACCGGACAGTAGGGAAGAGACCCAGTACTTC; V gene: TRBV18; clone size: few; D gene: .; J gene: TRBJ2-5
CDR3 protein: CARSPRQGRYNEQFF; CDR3 DNA: TGTGCCAGGAGCCCAAGACAGGGGAGGTACAATGAGCAGTTCTTC; V gene: TRBV21-1; clone size: .; D gene: .; J gene: TRBJ2-1
CDR3 protein: CSNRVSDTQYF; CDR3 DNA: TGCAGTAACAGGGTCTCAGATACGCAGTATTTT; V gene: TRBV20-1; clone size: .; D gene: .; J gene: TRBJ2-3
CDR3 protein: CASSLGQQYEQYF; CDR3 DNA: TGCGCCAGCAGCTTGGGACAGCAGTACGAGCAGTACTTC; V gene: TRBV5-1; clone size: .; D gene: .; J gene: TRBJ2-7
CDR3 protein: CASTQGFEQYF; CDR3 DNA: TGTGCCAGCACGCAGGGTTTCGAGCAGTACTTC; V gene: TRBV6-5; clone size: .; D gene: .; J gene: TRBJ2-7
CDR3 protein: CASTSGSANTGELFF; CDR3 DNA: TGTGCCAGCACCTCGGGGTCAGCGAACACCGGGGAGCTGTTTTTT; V gene: TRBV2; clone size: .; D gene: .; J gene: TRBJ2-2
CDR3 protein: CASSPSLTSGVPTGELFF; CDR3 DNA: TGTGCCAGCAGTCCGTCCCTGACTAGCGGGGTGCCCACCGGGGAGCTGTTTTTT; V gene: TRBV28; clone size: .; D gene: TRBD2; J gene: TRBJ2-2
CDR3 protein: CASSRGLAGGPSYEQYF; CDR3 DNA: TGTGCCAGCAGCCGTGGACTAGCGGGAGGCCCCTCCTACGAGCAGTACTTC; V gene: TRBV11-3; clone size: once; D gene: TRBD2; J gene: TRBJ2-7
CDR3 protein: CASSGSLWTSDSHEQYF; CDR3 DNA: TGTGCCAGCAGCGGGTCTCTTTGGACCTCCGACAGCCACGAGCAGTACTTC; V gene: TRBV9; clone size: .; D gene: .; J gene: TRBJ2-7
CDR3 protein: CASNRVPEAFF; CDR3 DNA: TGTGCCAGCAACAGGGTCCCTGAAGCTTTCTTT; V gene: TRBV6-5; clone size: .; D gene: .; J gene: TRBJ1-1
CDR3 protein: CASSLGSPKSTGELFF; CDR3 DNA: TGTGCCAGCAGCTTAGGTAGCCCGAAGAGCACCGGGGAGCTGTTTTTT; V gene: TRBV7-2; clone size: .; D gene: .; J gene: TRBJ2-2
CDR3 protein: CASSEVGGRVDEQYF; CDR3 DNA: TGTGCCAGCAGTGAAGTGGGCGGGAGAGTCGACGAGCAGTACTTC; V gene: TRBV25-1; clone size: .; D gene: TRBD2; J gene: TRBJ2-7
CDR3 protein: CASSVSEIRSGNTIYF; CDR3 DNA: TGTGCCAGCAGCGTGTCAGAAATTCGATCTGGAAACACCATATATTTT; V gene: TRBV9; clone size: .; D gene: .; J gene: TRBJ1-3
CDR3 protein: CASSQDSRGYTF; CDR3 DNA: TGCGCCAGCAGCCAAGACTCTCGGGGCTACACCTTC; V gene: TRBV4-1; clone size: few; D gene: .; J gene: TRBJ1-2